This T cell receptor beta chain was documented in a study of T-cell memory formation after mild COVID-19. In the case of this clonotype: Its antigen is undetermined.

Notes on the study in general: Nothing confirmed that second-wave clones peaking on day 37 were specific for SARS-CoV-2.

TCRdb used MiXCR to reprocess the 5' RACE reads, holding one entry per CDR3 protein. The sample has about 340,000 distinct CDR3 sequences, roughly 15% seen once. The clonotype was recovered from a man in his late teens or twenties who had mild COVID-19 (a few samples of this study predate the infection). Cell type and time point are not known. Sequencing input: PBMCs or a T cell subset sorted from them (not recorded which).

The DNA of the CDR3 is TGTGCCAGCATTAGGGAAACTAACTATGGCTACACCTTC. It is translated as CASIRETNYGYTF. This sequence joins TRBV2 and TRBJ1-2; D gene ambiguous. Looked up from germline, CDR1 is SNHLY and CDR2 is FYNNEI. The CDR3 sequence is 13 residues long. V lost 7 bases to trimming and J lost 0 bases, with 9 bases between them.